This T cell receptor (beta chain) was recovered during a study of T cell repertoires in cytomegalovirus infection. Study information: An indication of both CMV infection and matching HLA type came from public TCR beta signatures. General study points: CMV-specific TCR beta clonotypes restricted by HLA-C were the ones dominating the ex vivo response. Identification of carriers of CMV plus the relevant HLA was achieved through cumulative public TCR beta family frequency.

This clonotype was counted at least ten times. Its specificity is unknown. CDR3 length: 16 amino acids. Per germline, CDR1 SGHVS and CDR2 FQNEAQ. Trimming removed 2 bases at V and 0 bases at J, with 14 bases between. From the reads, TCRdb called clonotypes with MiXCR, one entry per CDR3 protein. The sample contains around 450,000 distinct CDR3 sequences, 30% to 40% of which appear only once. The TCR originated in a human donor in good health (CMV status not recorded). Some clones in this sample may be carry-over from other donors' samples. The chain carries TRBV7-8 and TRBJ2-7, with D uncertain. What was sequenced was PBMCs. The CDR3 region has the DNA TGTGCCAGCAGCTTAACTCCGGTCCTAGTCTCCTACGAGCAGTACTTC. It encodes CASSLTPVLVSYEQYF.